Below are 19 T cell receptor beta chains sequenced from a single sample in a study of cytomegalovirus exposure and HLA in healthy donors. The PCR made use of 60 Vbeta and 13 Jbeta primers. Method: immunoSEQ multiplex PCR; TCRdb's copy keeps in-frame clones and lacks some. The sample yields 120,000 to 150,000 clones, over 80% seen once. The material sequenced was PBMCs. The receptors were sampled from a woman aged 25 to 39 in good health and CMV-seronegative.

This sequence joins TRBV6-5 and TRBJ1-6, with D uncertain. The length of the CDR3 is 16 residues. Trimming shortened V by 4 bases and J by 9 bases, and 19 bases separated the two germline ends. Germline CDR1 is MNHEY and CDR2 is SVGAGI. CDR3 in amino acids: CASSSLLGRESSPLHF. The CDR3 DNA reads TGTGCCAGCAGTTCCCTCCTAGGCCGCGAGAGTTCACCCCTCCACTTT.

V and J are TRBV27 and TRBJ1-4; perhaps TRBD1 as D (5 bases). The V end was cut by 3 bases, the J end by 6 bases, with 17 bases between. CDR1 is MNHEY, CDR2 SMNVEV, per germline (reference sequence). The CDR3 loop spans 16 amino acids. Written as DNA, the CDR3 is TGTGCCAGCAGTTTGTCGTATTCGGGGGTAGATGAAAAACTGTTTTTT. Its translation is CASSLSYSGVDEKLFF. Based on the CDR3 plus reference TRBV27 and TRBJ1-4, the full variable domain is EAQVTQNPRYLITVTGKKLTVTCSQNMNHEYMSWYRQDPGLGLRQIYYSMNVEVTDKGDVPEGYKVSRKEKRNFPLILESPSPNQTSLYFCASSLSYSGVDEKLFFGSGTQLSVL.

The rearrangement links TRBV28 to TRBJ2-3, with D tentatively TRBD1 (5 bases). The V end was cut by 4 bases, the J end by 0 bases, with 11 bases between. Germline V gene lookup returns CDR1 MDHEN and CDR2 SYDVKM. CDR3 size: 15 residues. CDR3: CASSYGASSTDTQYF. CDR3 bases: TGTGCCAGCAGTTATGGGGCTAGTAGCACAGATACGCAGTATTTT.

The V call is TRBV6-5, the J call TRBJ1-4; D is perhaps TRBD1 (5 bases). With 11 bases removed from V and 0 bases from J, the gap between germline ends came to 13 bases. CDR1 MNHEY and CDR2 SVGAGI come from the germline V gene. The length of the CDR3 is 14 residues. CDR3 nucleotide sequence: TGTGCCTCCCAAGGAGGGGCAACTAATGAAAAACTGTTTTTT. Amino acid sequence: CASQGGATNEKLFF.

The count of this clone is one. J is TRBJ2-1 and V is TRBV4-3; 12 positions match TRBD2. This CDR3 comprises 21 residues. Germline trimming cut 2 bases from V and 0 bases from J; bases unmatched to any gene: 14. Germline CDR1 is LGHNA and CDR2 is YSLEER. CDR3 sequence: CASSQKDVGLAGVSSYNEQFF. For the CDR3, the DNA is TGCGCCAGCAGCCAAAAGGACGTGGGACTAGCGGGCGTTAGCTCCTACAATGAGCAGTTCTTC.

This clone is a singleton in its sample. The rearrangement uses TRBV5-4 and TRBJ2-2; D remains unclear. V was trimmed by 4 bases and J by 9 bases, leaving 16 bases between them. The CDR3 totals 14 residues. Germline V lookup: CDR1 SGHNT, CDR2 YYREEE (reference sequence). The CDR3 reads CASSPKYEVRELFF. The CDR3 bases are TGTGCCAGCAGCCCGAAGTATGAGGTAAGGGAGCTGTTTTTT. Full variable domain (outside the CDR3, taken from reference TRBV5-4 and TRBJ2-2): ETGVTQSPTHLIKTRGQQVTLRCSSQSGHNTVSWYQQALGQGPQFIFQYYREEENGRGNFPPRFSGLQFPNYSSELNVNALELDDSALYLCASSPKYEVRELFFGEGSRLTVL.

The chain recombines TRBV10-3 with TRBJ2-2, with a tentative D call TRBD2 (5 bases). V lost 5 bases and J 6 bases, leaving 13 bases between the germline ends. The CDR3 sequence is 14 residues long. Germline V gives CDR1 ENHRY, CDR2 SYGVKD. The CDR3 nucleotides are TGTGCCATCAGTCGCCGAGGGTTCCCCGGGGAGCTGTTTTTT. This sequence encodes CAISRRGFPGELFF.

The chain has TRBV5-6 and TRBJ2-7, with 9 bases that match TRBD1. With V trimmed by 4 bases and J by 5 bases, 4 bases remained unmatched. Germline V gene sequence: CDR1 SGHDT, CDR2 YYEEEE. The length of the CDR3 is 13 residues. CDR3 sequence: CASSVGTGNEQYF. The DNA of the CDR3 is TGTGCCAGCAGCGTCGGGACAGGGAACGAGCAGTACTTC.

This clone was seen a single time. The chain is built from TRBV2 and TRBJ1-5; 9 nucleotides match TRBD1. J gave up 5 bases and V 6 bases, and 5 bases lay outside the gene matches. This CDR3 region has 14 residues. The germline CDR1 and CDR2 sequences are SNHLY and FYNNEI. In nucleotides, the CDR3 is TGTGCCAGCAGGGACAGGGGAGTCGATCAGCCCCAGCATTTT. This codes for CASRDRGVDQPQHF.

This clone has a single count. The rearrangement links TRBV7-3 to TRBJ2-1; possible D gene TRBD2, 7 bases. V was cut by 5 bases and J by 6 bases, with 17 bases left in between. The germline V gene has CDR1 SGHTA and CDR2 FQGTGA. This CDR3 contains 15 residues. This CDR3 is CASSLGGPSFNEQFF. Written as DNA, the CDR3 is TGTGCCAGCAGCCTCGGGGGGCCTAGTTTCAATGAGCAGTTCTTC.

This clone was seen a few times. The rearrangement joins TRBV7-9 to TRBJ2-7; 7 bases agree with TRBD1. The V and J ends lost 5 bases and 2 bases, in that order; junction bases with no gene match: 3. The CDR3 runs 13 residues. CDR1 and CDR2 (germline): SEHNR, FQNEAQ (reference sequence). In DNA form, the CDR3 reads TGTGCCAGCAGCCAAACAGGGGCCTACGAGCAGTACTTC. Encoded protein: CASSQTGAYEQYF.

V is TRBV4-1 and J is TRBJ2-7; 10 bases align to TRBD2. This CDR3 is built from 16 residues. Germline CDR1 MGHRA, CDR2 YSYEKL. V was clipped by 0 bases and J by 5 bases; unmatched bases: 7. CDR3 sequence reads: CASSQDPSGRAHEQYF. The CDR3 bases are TGCGCCAGCAGCCAAGACCCCAGCGGGAGGGCCCACGAGCAGTACTTC.

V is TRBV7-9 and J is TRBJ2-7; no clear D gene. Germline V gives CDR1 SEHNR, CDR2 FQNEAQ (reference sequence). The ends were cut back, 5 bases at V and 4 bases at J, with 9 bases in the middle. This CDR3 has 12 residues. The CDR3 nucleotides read TGTGCCAGCAGCCTACACAGTTACGAGCAGTACTTC. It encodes CASSLHSYEQYF.

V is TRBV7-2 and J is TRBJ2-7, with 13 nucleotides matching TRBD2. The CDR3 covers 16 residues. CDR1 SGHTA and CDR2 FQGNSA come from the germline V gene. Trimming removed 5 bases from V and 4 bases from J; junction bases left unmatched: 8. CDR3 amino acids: CASSEEGLAGLYEQYF. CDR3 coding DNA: TGTGCCAGCAGCGAAGAGGGACTAGCGGGATTATACGAGCAGTACTTC.

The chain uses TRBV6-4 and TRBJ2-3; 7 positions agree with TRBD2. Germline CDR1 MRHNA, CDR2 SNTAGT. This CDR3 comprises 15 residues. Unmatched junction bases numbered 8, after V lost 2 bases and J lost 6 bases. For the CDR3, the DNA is TGTGCCAGCAGTGACACGAGCGGGACTTCGGATACGCAGTATTTT. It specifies CASSDTSGTSDTQYF.

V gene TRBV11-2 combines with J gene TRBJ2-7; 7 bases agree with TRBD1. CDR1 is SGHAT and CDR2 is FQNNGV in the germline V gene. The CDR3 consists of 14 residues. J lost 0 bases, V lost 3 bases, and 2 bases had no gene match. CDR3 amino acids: CASSLGQNSYEQYF. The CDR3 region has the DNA TGTGCCAGCAGCTTGGGACAGAACTCCTACGAGCAGTACTTC.

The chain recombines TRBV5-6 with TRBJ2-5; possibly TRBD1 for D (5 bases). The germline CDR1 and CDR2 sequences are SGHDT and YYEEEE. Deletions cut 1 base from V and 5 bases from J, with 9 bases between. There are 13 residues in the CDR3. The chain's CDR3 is CASSLQGAETQYF. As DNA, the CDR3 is TGTGCCAGCAGCTTGCAGGGCGCGGAGACCCAGTACTTC.

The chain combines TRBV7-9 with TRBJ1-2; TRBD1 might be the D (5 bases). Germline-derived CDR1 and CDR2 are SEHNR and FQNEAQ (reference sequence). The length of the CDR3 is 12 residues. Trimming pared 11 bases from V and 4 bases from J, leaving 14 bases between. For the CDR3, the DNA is TGTGCCGGGGTGGGGGGTAGCTATGGCTACACCTTC. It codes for CAGVGGSYGYTF.

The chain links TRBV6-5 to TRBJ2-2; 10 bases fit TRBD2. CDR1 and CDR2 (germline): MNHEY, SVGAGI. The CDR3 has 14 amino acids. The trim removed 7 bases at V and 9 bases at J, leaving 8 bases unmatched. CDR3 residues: CASTELAGARELFF. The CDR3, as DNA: TGTGCCAGCACGGAGCTAGCGGGAGCCAGGGAGCTGTTTTTT.